This entry describes one T cell receptor (beta chain). Its target is not known. Measured with immunoSEQ multiplex PCR; TCRdb has only the in-frame clones, and not every one. The sample consists of 60,000 to 90,000 clones, roughly 91% of them appearing once. Germline loops: CDR1 SEHNR, CDR2 FQNEAQ (reference sequence). This CDR3 has 16 residues. Trimming took 7 bases from V and 3 from J, leaving 19 bases between them. The data belong to a study of OX40 agonist ivuxolimab in advanced cancers. Study overall: The dose of intravenous ivuxolimab that patients received every 2 weeks ranged from 0.01 to 10 mg/kg.

Autoimmune disease history or systemic immunosuppression was exclusionary. Study findings and constraints: Clonal expansion by week 6 occurred in CD4+ and CD8+ blood T cells (at 0.1 to 3.0 mg/kg). Researchers report that CD8+ T cells had, on average, more expanded clones than CD4+.

Material: CD4+ or CD8+ T cells sorted from blood, obtained in a trial of the OX40 agonist ivuxolimab. This rearrangement joins TRBV7-9 to TRBJ1-3, with D hard to call. The receptor comes from an adult with an advanced solid tumor such as melanoma, head and neck, liver or kidney cancer. The CDR3 is CASMGRRVRVGNTIYF. As DNA, the CDR3 is TGTGCCAGCATGGGTCGGCGGGTCCGAGTTGGAAACACCATATATTTT.